The 14 T cell receptor beta chains given below trace back to one sample, sequenced in a study of blood T cell repertoires in COVID-19. Generated by immunoSEQ multiplex PCR, the TCRdb table keeps only in-frame clones and is missing some. The sample carries 150,000 to 200,000 clones, under 90% recorded once. Specimen: peripheral blood. These receptor sequences come from an elderly woman with acute or convalescent COVID-19.

The rearrangement joins TRBV9 to TRBJ2-7; 10 bases are shared with TRBD2. This CDR3 comprises 16 residues. CDR1 and CDR2 from the germline V gene are SGDLS and YYNGEE. V dropped 3 bases and J dropped 0; count of bases not matched to a gene: 6. CDR3 sequence: CASSGLAGKSSYEQYF. The CDR3 nucleotides read TGTGCCAGCAGCGGACTAGCGGGTAAGAGCTCCTACGAGCAGTACTTC.

The chain has TRBV5-1 and TRBJ2-4; 8 bases are shared with TRBD1. Germline CDR1 is SGHRS and CDR2 is YFSETQ. V was pared by 2 bases and J by 7 bases, with 5 bases of the junction left unmatched. The CDR3 runs 14 residues. CDR3 coding DNA: TGCGCCAGCAGCTTCATGACAGGGGTGAACATTCAGTACTTC. It translates to CASSFMTGVNIQYF. The variable domain in full, completed from reference TRBV5-1 and TRBJ2-4, reads KAGVTQTPRYLIKTRGQQVTLSCSPISGHRSVSWYQQTPGQGLQFLFEYFSETQRNKGNFPGRFSGRQFSNSRSEMNVSTLELGDSALYLCASSFMTGVNIQYFGAGTRLSVL.

The chain couples TRBV6-6 to TRBJ1-2, with TRBD1 as a possible D gene (5 bases). Germline assignment: CDR1 MNHNY and CDR2 SVGAGI (reference sequence). Deletions cut 4 bases from V and 4 bases from J, with 7 bases between. The CDR3 has 12 amino acids. DNA of the CDR3: TGTGCCAGCAGTTCGACAGTCTATGGCTACACCTTC. Protein: CASSSTVYGYTF.

This sequence joins TRBV27 and TRBJ2-2; a weak D match, TRBD1 (5 bases). Germline lookup yields CDR1 MNHEY and CDR2 SMNVEV (reference sequence). The CDR3 sequence is 13 residues long. Trimming took off 3 bases at V and 7 bases at J, with 9 bases between the two ends. The CDR3 is CASSFRQIGELFF. The CDR3 coding sequence is TGTGCCAGCAGTTTCCGACAGATCGGGGAGCTGTTTTTT.

The chain carries TRBV5-4 and TRBJ1-6; perhaps TRBD1 as D (5 bases). Germline values: CDR1 SGHNT, CDR2 YYREEE (reference sequence). This CDR3 is 17 amino acids long. Trimming removed 0 bases at V and 6 bases at J, with 16 bases between. In DNA, the CDR3 is TGTGCCAGCAGCTTGGGGGGGAGGGTTGAAGGTAATTCACCCCTCCACTTT. It translates to CASSLGGRVEGNSPLHF.

The chain combines TRBV5-1 with TRBJ2-3, with 13 nucleotides matching TRBD2. The CDR3 totals 17 residues. In germline, CDR1 is SGHRS, CDR2 YFSETQ. V gave up 4 bases and J gave up 2 bases; unmatched junction bases: 7. CDR3 sequence: CASSAGLAGAYTDTQYF. CDR3 sequence (DNA): TGCGCCAGCAGCGCCGGACTAGCGGGAGCTTACACAGATACGCAGTATTTT.

V and J are TRBV12-3 or TRBV12-4 and TRBJ1-3; D remains unclear. CDR3 size: 13 residues. Trimming cost V 11 bases and J 4 bases, with 15 bases left between them. CDR3 coding DNA: TGTGCCGTCCGTCCACGAGGGGGAAACACCATATATTTT. It specifies CAVRPRGGNTIYF.

This clone has a handful of counts. The genes are TRBV5-6 and TRBJ2-1, with 12 bases matching TRBD2. The CDR3 extends over 15 amino acids. Germline CDR1 is SGHDT and CDR2 is YYEEEE. The ends lost 2 bases at V and 8 bases at J; junction bases unmatched: 5. The CDR3 DNA follows: TGTGCCAGCAGCTTATCGGCTAGCGGGAGGGATGAGCAGTTCTTC. It yields the protein CASSLSASGRDEQFF.

The chain couples TRBV2 to TRBJ1-5; TRBD1 is a possible D gene (6 bases). The CDR3 extends over 14 amino acids. V was cut by 8 bases and J by 7 bases, with 18 bases left in between. Germline V gives CDR1 SNHLY, CDR2 FYNNEI. The CDR3 loop reads CASSKEQGGQPQHF. In nucleotides, the CDR3 is TGTGCCAGCTCGAAAGAACAGGGTGGCCAGCCCCAGCATTTT.

V is TRBV21-1 and J is TRBJ1-6. TRBV21-1 is labeled a pseudogene. The CDR3 runs 13 residues. Here the CDR3 DNA reads TGTGCCAGCAGCAAGGGAGGGAATTCACCCCTCCACTTT. Residues: CASSKGGNSPLHF.

This chain links TRBV19 with TRBJ2-1; TRBD1 matches 9 bases. Trimming cost V 3 bases and J 7 bases; bases outside gene matches: 19. The CDR3 has 19 residues. Germline assignment: CDR1 LNHDA and CDR2 SQIVND (reference sequence). CDR3 amino acids: CASSIRRRDREGRLNEQFF. The CDR3 DNA reads as TGTGCCAGTAGTATTAGAAGGAGGGACAGGGAAGGGAGACTGAATGAGCAGTTCTTC.

This clone was recorded once. The chain employs TRBV28 and TRBJ1-3, with 7 bases aligning to TRBD1. V lost 3 bases to trimming and J lost 0 bases; unmatched junction nucleotides: 2. Looked up from germline, CDR1 is MDHEN and CDR2 is SYDVKM. The CDR3 extends over 15 amino acids. The CDR3 nucleotides are TGTGCCAGCAGTTTGGCAGGGGGCTCTGGAAACACCATATATTTT. Translation gives CASSLAGGSGNTIYF.

The chain carries TRBV7-9 and TRBJ2-4; TRBD2 aligns across 7 bases. The CDR3 is 15 residues long. Germline CDR1 SEHNR, CDR2 FQNEAQ (reference sequence). The V segment lost 5 bases and the J segment 8 bases; nucleotides outside the gene matches: 12. CDR3 DNA sequence: TGTGCCAGCAGCCCTCACCCCAGGGCGGGGGACATTCAGTACTTC. Translation: CASSPHPRAGDIQYF. The full variable domain, in which reference TRBV7-9 and TRBJ2-4 provide the parts outside the CDR3, is DTGVSQNPRHKITKRGQNVTFRCDPISEHNRLYWYRQTLGQGPEFLTYFQNEAQLEKSRLLSDRFSAERPKGSFSTLEIQRTEQGDSAMYLCASSPHPRAGDIQYFGAGTRLSVL.

The chain employs TRBV6-1 and TRBJ2-2; D possibly corresponds to TRBD2 (5 bases). Trimming removed 3 bases from V and 4 bases from J, with 9 bases in between. CDR3 length equals 14 residues. Germline CDR1 reads MNHNS; CDR2 reads SASEGT. CDR3 loop: CASSDFLATGELFF. The CDR3 DNA is TGTGCCAGCAGTGATTTTCTAGCCACCGGGGAGCTGTTTTTT.